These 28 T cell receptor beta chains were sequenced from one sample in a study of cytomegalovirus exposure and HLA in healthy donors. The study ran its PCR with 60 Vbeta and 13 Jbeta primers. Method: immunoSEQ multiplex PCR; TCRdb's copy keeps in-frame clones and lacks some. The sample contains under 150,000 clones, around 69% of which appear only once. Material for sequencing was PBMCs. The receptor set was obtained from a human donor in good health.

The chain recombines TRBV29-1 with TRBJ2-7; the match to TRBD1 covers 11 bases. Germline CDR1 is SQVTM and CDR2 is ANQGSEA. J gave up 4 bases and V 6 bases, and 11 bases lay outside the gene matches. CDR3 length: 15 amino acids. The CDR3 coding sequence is TGCAGCGTCGCACGAGGGACAGGGGGTATTTACGAGCAGTACTTC. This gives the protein CSVARGTGGIYEQYF.

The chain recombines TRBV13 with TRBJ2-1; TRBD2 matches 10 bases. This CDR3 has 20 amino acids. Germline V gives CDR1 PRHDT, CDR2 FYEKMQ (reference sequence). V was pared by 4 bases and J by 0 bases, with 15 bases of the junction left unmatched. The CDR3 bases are TGTGCCAGCAGCTCATGGCTACCGGGACTAGCGAGGAGCTCCTACAATGAGCAGTTCTTC. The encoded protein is CASSSWLPGLARSSYNEQFF.

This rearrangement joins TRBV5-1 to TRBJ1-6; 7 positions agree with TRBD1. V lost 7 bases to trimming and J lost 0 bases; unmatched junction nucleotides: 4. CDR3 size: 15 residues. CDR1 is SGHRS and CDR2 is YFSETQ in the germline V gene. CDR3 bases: TGCGCCAGCGCAGGGGGGAGCTCCTATAATTCACCCCTCCACTTT. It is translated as CASAGGSSYNSPLHF.

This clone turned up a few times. The DNA for the CDR3 is TGTGCCAGCAGCTTAGATACAGGGCCAGATACGCAGTATTTT. Translated, it gives CASSLDTGPDTQYF. This chain links TRBV7-9 with TRBJ2-3, with D perhaps matching TRBD1 (6 bases). CDR1 and CDR2 (germline): SEHNR, FQNEAQ (reference sequence). Between the trimmed V and J ends, which lost 1 base and 4 bases, there was a span of 9 bases. The CDR3 is made up of 14 amino acids.

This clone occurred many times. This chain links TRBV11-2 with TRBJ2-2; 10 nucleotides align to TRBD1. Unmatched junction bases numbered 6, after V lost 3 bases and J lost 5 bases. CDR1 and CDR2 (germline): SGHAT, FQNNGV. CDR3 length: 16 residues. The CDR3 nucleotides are TGTGCCAGCAGCTTGGACAGGGGGTTTCTAACCGGGGAGCTGTTTTTT. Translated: CASSLDRGFLTGELFF.

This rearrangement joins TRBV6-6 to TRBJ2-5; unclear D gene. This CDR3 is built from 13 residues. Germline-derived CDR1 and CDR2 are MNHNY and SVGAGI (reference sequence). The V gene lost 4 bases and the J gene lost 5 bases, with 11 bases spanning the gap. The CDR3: CASSFRSGETQYF. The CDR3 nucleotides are TGTGCCAGCAGTTTCAGGTCCGGCGAGACCCAGTACTTC.

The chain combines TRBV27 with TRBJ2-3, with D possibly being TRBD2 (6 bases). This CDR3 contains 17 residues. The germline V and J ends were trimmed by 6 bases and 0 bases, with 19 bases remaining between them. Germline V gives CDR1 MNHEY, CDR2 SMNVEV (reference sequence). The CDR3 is CASSELGTPRSTDTQYF. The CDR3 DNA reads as TGTGCCAGCAGCGAACTCGGGACTCCGAGGAGCACAGATACGCAGTATTTT.

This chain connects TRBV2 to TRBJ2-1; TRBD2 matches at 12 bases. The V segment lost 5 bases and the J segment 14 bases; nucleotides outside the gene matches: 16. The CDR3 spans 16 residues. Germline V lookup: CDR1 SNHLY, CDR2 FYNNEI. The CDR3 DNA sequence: TGTGCCAGCAGTCCGAGACTAGCGGGAGCCACAACGAACAAGTTCTTC. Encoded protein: CASSPRLAGATTNKFF. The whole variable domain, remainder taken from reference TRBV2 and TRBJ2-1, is EPEVTQTPSHQVTQMGQEVILRCVPISNHLYFYWYRQILGQKVEFLVSFYNNEISEKSEIFDDQFSVERPDGSNFTLKIRSTKLEDSAMYFCASSPRLAGATTNKFFGPGTRLTVL.

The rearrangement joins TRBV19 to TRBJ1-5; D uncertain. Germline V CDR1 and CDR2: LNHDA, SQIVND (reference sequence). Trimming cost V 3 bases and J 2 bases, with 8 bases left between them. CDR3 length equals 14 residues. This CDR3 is CASSIARGNQPQHF. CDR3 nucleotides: TGTGCCAGTAGTATCGCCCGGGGCAATCAGCCCCAGCATTTT.

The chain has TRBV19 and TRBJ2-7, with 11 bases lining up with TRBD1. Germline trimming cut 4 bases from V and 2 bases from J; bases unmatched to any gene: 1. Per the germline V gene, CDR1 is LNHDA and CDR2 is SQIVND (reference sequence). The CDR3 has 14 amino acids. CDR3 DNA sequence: TGTGCCAGTAGTACGGACAGGGGGCCCTACGAGCAGTACTTC. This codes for CASSTDRGPYEQYF. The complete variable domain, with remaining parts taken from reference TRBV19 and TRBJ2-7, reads DGGITQSPKYLFRKEGQNVTLSCEQNLNHDAMYWYRQDPGQGLRLIYYSQIVNDFQKGDIAEGYSVSREKKESFPLTVTSAQKNPTAFYLCASSTDRGPYEQYFGPGTRLTVT.

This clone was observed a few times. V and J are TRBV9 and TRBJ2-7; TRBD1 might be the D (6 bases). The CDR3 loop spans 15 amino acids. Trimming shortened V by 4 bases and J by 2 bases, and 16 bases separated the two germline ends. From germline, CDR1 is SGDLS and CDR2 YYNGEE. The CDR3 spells CASSPRQDNTYEQYF. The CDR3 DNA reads TGTGCCAGCAGCCCTAGACAGGATAACACCTACGAGCAGTACTTC. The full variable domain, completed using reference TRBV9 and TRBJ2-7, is DSGVTQTPKHLITATGQRVTLRCSPRSGDLSVYWYQQSLDQGLQFLIQYYNGEERAKGNILERFSAQQFPDLHSELNLSSLELGDSALYFCASSPRQDNTYEQYFGPGTRLTVT.

The CDR3 coding sequence is TGCGCCAGCAGCCGGACAGGGGTCAGGAACACTGAAGCTTTCTTT. It yields the protein CASSRTGVRNTEAFF. This sequence joins TRBV5-1 and TRBJ1-1, with 9 bases lining up with TRBD1. J was trimmed by 1 base and V by 4 bases; bases with no gene match: 5. The germline V gene has CDR1 SGHRS and CDR2 YFSETQ. This CDR3 contains 15 residues.

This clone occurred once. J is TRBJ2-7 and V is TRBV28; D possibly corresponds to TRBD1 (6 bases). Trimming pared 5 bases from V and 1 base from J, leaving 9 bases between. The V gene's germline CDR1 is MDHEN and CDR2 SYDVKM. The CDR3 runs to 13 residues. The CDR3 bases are TGTGCCAGCAGTCACGGACAGTCCTACGAGCAGTACTTC. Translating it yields CASSHGQSYEQYF.

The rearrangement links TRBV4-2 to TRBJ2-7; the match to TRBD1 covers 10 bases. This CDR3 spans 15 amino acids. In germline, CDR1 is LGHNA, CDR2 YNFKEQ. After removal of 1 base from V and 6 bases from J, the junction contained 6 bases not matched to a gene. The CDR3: CASSQADGTGVEQYF. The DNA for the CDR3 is TGTGCCAGCAGCCAAGCCGACGGGACAGGGGTCGAGCAGTACTTC.

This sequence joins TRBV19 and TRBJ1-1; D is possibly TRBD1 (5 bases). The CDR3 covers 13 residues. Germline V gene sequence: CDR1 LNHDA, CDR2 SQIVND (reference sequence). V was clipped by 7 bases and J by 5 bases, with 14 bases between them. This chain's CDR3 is CASTWGGGTEAFF. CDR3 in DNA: TGTGCCAGTACCTGGGGGGGTGGTACTGAAGCTTTCTTT.

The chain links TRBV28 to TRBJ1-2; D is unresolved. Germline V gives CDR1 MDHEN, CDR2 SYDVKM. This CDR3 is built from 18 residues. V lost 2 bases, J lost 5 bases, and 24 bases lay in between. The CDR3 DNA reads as TGTGCCAGCAGTTTAAATCCCATGGGCCGCGCGGGGAGGTATGGCTACACCTTC. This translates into CASSLNPMGRAGRYGYTF.

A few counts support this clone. The CDR3 DNA sequence: TGTGCCATCAGTGAACCGAAGGGGGCCAACTATGGCTACACCTTC. This codes for CAISEPKGANYGYTF. This sequence joins TRBV10-3 and TRBJ1-2; 7 nucleotides match TRBD1. The CDR3 covers 15 residues. Germline CDR1 and CDR2: ENHRY and SYGVKD. Losses at the gene ends were 3 bases for V and 2 bases for J; bases not matched to a gene: 6.

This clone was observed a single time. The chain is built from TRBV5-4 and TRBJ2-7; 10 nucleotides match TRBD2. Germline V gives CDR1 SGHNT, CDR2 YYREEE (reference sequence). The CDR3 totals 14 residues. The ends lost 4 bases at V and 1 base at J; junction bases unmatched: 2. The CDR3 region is CASSPSGGSYEQYF. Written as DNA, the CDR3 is TGTGCCAGCAGCCCTAGCGGGGGATCCTACGAGCAGTACTTC.

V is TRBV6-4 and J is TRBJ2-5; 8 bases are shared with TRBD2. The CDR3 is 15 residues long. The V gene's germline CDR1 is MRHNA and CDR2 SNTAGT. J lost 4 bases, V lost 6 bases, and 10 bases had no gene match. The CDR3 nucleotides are TGTGCCAGCAGGGAAACGGGGGGGGCCGGAGAGACCCAGTACTTC. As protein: CASRETGGAGETQYF.

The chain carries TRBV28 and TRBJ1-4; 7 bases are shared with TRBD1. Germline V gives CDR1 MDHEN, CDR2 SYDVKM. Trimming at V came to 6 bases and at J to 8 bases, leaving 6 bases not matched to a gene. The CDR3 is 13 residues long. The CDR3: CASRATGEEKLFF. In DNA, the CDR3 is TGTGCCAGCAGGGCCACAGGGGAGGAAAAACTGTTTTTT.

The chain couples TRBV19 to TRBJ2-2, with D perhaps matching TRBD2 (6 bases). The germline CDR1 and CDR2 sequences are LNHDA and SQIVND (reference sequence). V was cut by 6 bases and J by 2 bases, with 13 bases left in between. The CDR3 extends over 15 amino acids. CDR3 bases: TGTGCCAGTAGCAACTCCGGGACTAACACCGGGGAGCTGTTTTTT. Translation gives CASSNSGTNTGELFF.

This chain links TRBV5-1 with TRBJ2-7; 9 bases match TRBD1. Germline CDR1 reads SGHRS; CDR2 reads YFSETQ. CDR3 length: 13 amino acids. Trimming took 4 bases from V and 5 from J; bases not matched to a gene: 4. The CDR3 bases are TGCGCCAGCAGCCGGGACAGGGCACACGAGCAGTACTTC. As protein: CASSRDRAHEQYF.

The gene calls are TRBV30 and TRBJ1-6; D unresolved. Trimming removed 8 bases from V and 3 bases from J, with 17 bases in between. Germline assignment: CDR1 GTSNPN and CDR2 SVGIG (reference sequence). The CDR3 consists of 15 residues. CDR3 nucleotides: TGTGCCGGACGGTCCCGGGATCACTATAATTCACCCCTCCACTTT. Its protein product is CAGRSRDHYNSPLHF.

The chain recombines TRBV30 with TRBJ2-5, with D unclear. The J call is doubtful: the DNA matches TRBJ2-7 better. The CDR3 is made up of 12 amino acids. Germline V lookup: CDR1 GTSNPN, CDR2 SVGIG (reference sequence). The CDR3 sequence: CAWSATSYEQYF. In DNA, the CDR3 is TGTGCCTGGAGTGCCACCTCCTACGAGCAGTACTTC.

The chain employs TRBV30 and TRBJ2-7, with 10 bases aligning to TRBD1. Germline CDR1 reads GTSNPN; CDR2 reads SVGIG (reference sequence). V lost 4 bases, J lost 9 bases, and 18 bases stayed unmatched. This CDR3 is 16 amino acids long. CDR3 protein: CAWIGTTGGTPFRQYF. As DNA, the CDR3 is TGTGCCTGGATCGGAACGACAGGGGGCACCCCCTTTAGGCAGTACTTC.

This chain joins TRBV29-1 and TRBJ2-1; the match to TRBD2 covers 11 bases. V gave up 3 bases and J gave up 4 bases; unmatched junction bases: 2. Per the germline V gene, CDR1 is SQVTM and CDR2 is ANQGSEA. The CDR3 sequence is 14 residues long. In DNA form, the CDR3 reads TGCAGCGTTGAGGCTAGCGGGGGGTACAATGAGCAGTTCTTC. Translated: CSVEASGGYNEQFF.

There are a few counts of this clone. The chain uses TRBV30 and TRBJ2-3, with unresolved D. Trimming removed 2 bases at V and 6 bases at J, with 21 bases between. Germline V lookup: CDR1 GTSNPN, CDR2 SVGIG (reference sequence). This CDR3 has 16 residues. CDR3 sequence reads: CAWSTLPSLVGDTQYF. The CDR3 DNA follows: TGTGCCTGGAGTACACTACCTTCCCTCGTTGGGGATACGCAGTATTTT.

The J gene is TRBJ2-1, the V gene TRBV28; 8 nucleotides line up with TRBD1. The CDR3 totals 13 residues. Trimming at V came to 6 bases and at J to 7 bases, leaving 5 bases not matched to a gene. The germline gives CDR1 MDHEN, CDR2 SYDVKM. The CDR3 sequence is CASSGQGGNEQFF. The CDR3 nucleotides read TGTGCCAGCAGCGGACAGGGTGGGAATGAGCAGTTCTTC.